A selection of T cell receptor beta chains follows, all from one sample in a study of blood T cell repertoires in COVID-19. Profiled with immunoSEQ multiplex PCR; TCRdb holds only in-frame clones, not every one. The table includes about 300,000 clones, roughly 92% detected once. Sequenced: peripheral blood. Receptor source: a woman aged 30 to 39 with COVID-19, enrolled during active disease. Both conserved end residues are trimmed from each CDR3.

J: TRBJ1-5
V: TRBV20-1
CDR3: SASFTINQPQH

J: TRBJ1-2
V: TRBV5-4
CDR3: ASSYDDRARGYT

J: TRBJ2-7
V: TRBV28
CDR3: ASRLNRDRDDEQY

J: TRBJ2-1
V: TRBV5-1
CDR3: ASSLAVGQGANNEQF

J: TRBJ2-7
V: TRBV11-1
CDR3: ASSPTESYEQY

J: TRBJ2-7
V: TRBV7-9
CDR3: ASSSPDRGRGMNEQY

J: TRBJ2-3
V: TRBV5-4
CDR3: ASSFGTPQGNTQY

J: TRBJ2-1
V: TRBV6-4
CDR3: ASGPSGRPPHEQF

J: TRBJ1-2
V: TRBV28
CDR3: ASSLGGGQGVWYGYT

J: TRBJ1-1
V: TRBV5-1
CDR3: ASSLDGMNTEAF

J: TRBJ1-2
V: TRBV5-6
CDR3: ASSLDRGHYGYT

J: TRBJ2-2
V: TRBV29-1
CDR3: SVEGFRGQANTGELF

J: TRBJ2-1
V: TRBV30
CDR3: AWSTLQGAQF

J: TRBJ2-5
V: TRBV7-3
CDR3: ASSLNVGRGSPQY

J: TRBJ2-1
V: TRBV6-1
CDR3: ASSEKAGGTFLVYNEQF

J: TRBJ1-1
V: TRBV5-1
CDR3: ASSFRGAGTEAF

J: TRBJ1-3
V: TRBV2
CDR3: ASSGQGLGNTIY

J: TRBJ2-2
V: TRBV7-9
CDR3: ASSWGTDTGELF

J: TRBJ1-1
V: TRBV7-2
CDR3: ASSLGQVAEAF

J: TRBJ2-1
V: TRBV5-4
CDR3: ASSLDPGTSGSGEQF

J: TRBJ2-7
V: TRBV13
CDR3: ASSDKGQGFGSEQY

J: TRBJ2-3
V: TRBV3-1/TRBV3-2
CDR3: ASSQVADATQY

J: TRBJ2-3
V: TRBV6-5
CDR3: ASRTTTDTQY

J: TRBJ1-1
V: TRBV7-9
CDR3: ASSLALQGEAF

J: TRBJ1-5
V: TRBV24-1
CDR3: ATSDGGTDSNQPQH

J: TRBJ2-5
V: TRBV28
CDR3: ASSLPGTGEETQY

J: TRBJ2-5
V: TRBV18
CDR3: ASSRDRGQETQY

J: TRBJ1-5
V: TRBV19
CDR3: ASSIGVRGNQPQH

J: TRBJ2-5
V: TRBV5-4
CDR3: ASSFQGEETQY

J: TRBJ2-1
V: TRBV10-3
CDR3: AISESLQGWF

J: TRBJ1-2
V: TRBV10-1
CDR3: ASSENPGDGYT

J: TRBJ1-3
V: TRBV7-9
CDR3: ASSLGGTGYSGNTIY

J: TRBJ2-1
V: TRBV6-4
CDR3: ASSDFAGTRNEQF

J: TRBJ1-2
V: TRBV28
CDR3: ASSLDSWGYT

J: TRBJ2-1
V: TRBV18
CDR3: ASSPMVAREVNEQF

J: TRBJ2-2
V: TRBV7-6
CDR3: ASSPGHNTGELF

J: TRBJ1-1
V: TRBV30
CDR3: AWTTGRNTEAF

J: TRBJ1-1
V: TRBV25-1
CDR3: ASSGDPGVTEAF

J: TRBJ1-5
V: TRBV15
CDR3: ATSRDHSHSNQPQH

J: TRBJ2-7
V: TRBV28
CDR3: ASSSGQSTYEQY

J: TRBJ2-5
V: TRBV5-1
CDR3: ASSSEGQETQY

J: TRBJ1-3
V: TRBV4-1
CDR3: ASSQGSTAGSGNTIY

J: TRBJ2-3
V: TRBV2
CDR3: ASKTNRLAGHTDTQY

J: TRBJ2-2
V: TRBV6-1
CDR3: ASSELGAAGELF

J: TRBJ1-1
V: TRBV11-2
CDR3: ASSLGGATEAF

J: TRBJ1-6
V: TRBV27
CDR3: ASKLGSTGAGNSPLH